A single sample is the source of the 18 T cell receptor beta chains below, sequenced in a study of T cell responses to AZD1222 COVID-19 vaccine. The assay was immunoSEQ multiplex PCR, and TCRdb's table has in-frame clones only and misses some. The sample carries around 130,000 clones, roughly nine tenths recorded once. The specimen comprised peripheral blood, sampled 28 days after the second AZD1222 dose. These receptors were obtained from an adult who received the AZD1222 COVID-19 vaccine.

CDR3 DNA sequence: TGTGCCAGCAGCTCGGGACAGACTGCAACTAATGAAAAACTGTTTTTT. Amino acid sequence: CASSSGQTATNEKLFF. This chain joins TRBV7-9 and TRBJ1-4, with 7 nucleotides matching TRBD1. The V gene end was trimmed by 4 bases and the J gene end by 0 bases; junction bases not matched to a gene: 5. The CDR3 extends over 16 amino acids. Per germline, CDR1 SEHNR and CDR2 FQNEAQ (reference sequence).

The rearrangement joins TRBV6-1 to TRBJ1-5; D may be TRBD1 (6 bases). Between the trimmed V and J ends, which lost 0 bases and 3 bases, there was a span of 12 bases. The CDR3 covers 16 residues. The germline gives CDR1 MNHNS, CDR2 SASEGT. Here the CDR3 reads CASSEAVGAPNQPQHF. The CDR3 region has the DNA TGTGCCAGCAGTGAAGCGGTGGGGGCACCCAATCAGCCCCAGCATTTT.

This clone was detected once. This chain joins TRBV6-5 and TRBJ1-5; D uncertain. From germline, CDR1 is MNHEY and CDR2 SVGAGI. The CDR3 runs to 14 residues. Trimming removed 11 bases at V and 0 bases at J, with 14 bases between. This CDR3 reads CAAWEFYSNQPQHF. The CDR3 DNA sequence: TGTGCCGCCTGGGAGTTTTATAGCAATCAGCCCCAGCATTTT.

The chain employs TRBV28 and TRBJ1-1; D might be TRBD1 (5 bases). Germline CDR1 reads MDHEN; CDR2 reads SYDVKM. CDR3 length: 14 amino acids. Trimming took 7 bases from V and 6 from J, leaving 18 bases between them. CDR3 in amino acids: CASNPNQGFPEAFF. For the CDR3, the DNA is TGTGCCAGCAACCCGAACCAGGGATTCCCTGAAGCTTTCTTT.

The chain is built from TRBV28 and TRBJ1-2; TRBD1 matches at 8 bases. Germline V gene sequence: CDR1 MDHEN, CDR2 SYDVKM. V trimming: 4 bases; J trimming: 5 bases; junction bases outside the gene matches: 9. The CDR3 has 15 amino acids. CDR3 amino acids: CASSSGQGRGYGYTF. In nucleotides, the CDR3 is TGTGCCAGCAGTTCCGGACAGGGCAGGGGGTATGGCTACACCTTC.

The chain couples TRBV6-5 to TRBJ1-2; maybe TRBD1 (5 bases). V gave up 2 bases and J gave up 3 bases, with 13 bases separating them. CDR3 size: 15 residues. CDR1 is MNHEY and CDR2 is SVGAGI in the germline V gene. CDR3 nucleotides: TGTGCCAGCAGTTACGGGGGACTTGGGGACTATGGCTACACCTTC. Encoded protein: CASSYGGLGDYGYTF.

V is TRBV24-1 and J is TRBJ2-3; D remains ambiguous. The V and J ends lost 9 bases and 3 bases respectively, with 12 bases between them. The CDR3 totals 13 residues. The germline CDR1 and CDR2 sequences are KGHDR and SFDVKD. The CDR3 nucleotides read TGTGCCACCGGCAGTGAAGGGACAGATACGCAGTATTTT. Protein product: CATGSEGTDTQYF.

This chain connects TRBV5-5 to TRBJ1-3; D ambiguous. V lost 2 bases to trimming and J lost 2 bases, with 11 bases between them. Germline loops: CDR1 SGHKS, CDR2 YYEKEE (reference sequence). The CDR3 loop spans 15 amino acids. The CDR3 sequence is CASSLQRTAGNTIYF. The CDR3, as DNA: TGTGCCAGCAGCTTACAGAGGACTGCTGGAAACACCATATATTTT.

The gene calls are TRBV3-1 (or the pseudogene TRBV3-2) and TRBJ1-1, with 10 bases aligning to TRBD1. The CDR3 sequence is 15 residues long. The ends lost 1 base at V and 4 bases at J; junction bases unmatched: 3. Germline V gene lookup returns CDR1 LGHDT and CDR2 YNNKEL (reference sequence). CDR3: CASSQARTGGTEAFF. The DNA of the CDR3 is TGTGCCAGCAGCCAAGCTCGGACAGGGGGCACTGAAGCTTTCTTT.

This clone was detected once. DNA for the CDR3: TGTGCCAGCAGTTACACACGGAACACTGAAGCTTTCTTT. This codes for CASSYTRNTEAFF. The chain couples TRBV6-5 to TRBJ1-1; no definite D call. CDR1 is MNHEY and CDR2 is SVGAGI in the germline V gene. The CDR3 covers 13 residues. Trimming shortened V by 2 bases and J by 1 base, and 5 bases separated the two germline ends.

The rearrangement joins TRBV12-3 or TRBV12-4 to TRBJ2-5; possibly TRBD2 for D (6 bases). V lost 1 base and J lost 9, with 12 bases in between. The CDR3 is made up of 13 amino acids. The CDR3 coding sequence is TGTGCCAGCAGTTTAGTGGGTCGGGGGTCCCAGTACTTC. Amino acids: CASSLVGRGSQYF.

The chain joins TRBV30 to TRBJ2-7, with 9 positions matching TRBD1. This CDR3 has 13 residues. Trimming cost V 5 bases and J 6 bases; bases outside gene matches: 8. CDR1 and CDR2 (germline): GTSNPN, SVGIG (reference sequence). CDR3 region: CAWDRDRAGEQYF. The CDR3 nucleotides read TGTGCCTGGGACCGGGACAGGGCGGGCGAGCAGTACTTC.

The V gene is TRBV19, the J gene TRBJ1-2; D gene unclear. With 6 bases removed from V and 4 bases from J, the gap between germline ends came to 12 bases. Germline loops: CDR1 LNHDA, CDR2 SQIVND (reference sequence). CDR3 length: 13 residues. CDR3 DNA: TGTGCCAGTAGCCCTGTCCGTGCCTATGGCTACACCTTC. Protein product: CASSPVRAYGYTF. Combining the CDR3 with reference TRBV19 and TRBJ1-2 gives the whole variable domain DGGITQSPKYLFRKEGQNVTLSCEQNLNHDAMYWYRQDPGQGLRLIYYSQIVNDFQKGDIAEGYSVSREKKESFPLTVTSAQKNPTAFYLCASSPVRAYGYTFGSGTRLTVV.

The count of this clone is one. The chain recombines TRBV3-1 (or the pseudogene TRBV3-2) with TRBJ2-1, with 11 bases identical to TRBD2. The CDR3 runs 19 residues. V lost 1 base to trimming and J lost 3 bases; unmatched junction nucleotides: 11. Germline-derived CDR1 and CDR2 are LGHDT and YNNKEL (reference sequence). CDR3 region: CASSQAGLAGGENYNEQFF. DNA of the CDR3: TGTGCCAGCAGCCAAGCCGGGCTAGCGGGGGGCGAGAACTACAATGAGCAGTTCTTC.

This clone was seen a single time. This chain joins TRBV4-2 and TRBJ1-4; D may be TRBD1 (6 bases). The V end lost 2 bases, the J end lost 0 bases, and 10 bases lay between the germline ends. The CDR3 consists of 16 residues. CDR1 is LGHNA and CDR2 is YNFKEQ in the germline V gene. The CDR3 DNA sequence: TGTGCCAGCAGCCAACCACAGGGCGCAACTAATGAAAAACTGTTTTTT. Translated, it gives CASSQPQGATNEKLFF.

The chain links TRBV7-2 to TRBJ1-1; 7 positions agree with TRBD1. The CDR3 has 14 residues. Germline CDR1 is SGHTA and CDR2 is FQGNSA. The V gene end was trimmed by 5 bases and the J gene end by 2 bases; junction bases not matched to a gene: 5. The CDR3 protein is CASSTQGGNTEAFF. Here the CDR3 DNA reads TGTGCCAGCAGCACCCAGGGGGGAAACACTGAAGCTTTCTTT.

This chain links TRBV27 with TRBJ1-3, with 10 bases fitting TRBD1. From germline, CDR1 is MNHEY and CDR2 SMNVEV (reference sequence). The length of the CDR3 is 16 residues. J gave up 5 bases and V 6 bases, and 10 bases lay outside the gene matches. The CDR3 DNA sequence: TGTGCCAGCAGGTTGACAGGGGGCGAGGGTCGAAACACCATATATTTT. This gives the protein CASRLTGGEGRNTIYF.

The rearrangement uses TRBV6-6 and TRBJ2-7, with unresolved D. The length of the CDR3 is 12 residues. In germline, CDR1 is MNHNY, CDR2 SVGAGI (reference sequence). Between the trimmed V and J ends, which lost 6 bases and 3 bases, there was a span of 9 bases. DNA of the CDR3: TGTGCCAGCAGCCACCAGAACTACGAGCAGTACTTC. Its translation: CASSHQNYEQYF.